This T cell receptor beta chain was obtained from a study of T cell responses to AZD1222 COVID-19 vaccine. The CDR3 is 16 residues long. CDR1 is MNHNS and CDR2 is SASEGT in the germline V gene. Unmatched junction bases numbered 10, after V lost 3 bases and J lost 6 bases. Points on this clone: Antigen: not known.

Sequenced by immunoSEQ multiplex PCR; TCRdb stores in-frame clones only, minus some. The repertoire holds 150,000 to 200,000 clones, with 94% as singletons. Study-wide findings and caveats: Nearly half of the spike-specific TCRs reportedly recognize variant regions that carry no mutations. Only after the peak T cell response were repertoires sampled. At baseline, just five to seven AZD1222 recipients tested seropositive.

The rearrangement uses TRBV6-1 and TRBJ2-3; TRBD2 matches at 9 bases. The source is an adult in good health. Sequenced here: peripheral blood, sampled on day 0 of AZD1222 vaccination. The CDR3, as DNA: TGTGCCAGCAGTGAGTTTAGCGGGAGATATTTGGATACGCAGTATTTT. Translating gives CASSEFSGRYLDTQYF.